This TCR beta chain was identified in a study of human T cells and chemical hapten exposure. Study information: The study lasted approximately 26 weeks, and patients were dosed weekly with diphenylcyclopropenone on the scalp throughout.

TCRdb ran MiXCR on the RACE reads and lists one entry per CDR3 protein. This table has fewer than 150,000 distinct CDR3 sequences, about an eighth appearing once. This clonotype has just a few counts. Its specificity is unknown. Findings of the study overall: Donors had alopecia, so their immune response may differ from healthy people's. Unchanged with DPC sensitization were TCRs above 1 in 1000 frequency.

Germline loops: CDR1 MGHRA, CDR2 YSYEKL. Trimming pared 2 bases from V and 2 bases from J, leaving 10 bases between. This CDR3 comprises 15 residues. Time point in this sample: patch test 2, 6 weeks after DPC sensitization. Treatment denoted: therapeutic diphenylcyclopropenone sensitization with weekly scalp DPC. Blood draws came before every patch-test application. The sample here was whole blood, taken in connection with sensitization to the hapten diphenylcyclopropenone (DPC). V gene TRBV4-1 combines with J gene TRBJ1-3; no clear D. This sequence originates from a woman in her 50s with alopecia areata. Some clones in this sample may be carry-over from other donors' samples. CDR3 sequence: CASSQIGLPGNTIYF. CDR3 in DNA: TGCGCCAGCAGCCAAATTGGACTGCCTGGAAACACCATATATTTT.